The sequence of this TCR beta chain was determined in a study of CD8+ T cells in alopecia areata. About the study: Among treated patients, oral tofacitinib was administered at 5 to 10 mg twice daily.

The sequencing template was cDNA reverse transcribed from extracted RNA. The table came from immunoSEQ multiplex PCR; TCRdb's copy has only in-frame clones and leaves some out. The table lists hundreds of thousands of clones, under 70% of them singletons. This clone occurred once. The CDR3 runs to 13 residues. Germline loops: CDR1 SNHLY, CDR2 FYNNEI. V lost 5 bases, J lost 0 bases, and 7 bases lay in between. The chain carries TRBV2 and TRBJ1-1; no reliable D call. The input for sequencing was CD4+ T cells sorted from blood, taken at week 0. The sequence derives from a human donor with alopecia areata. The CDR3 protein is CASSTEVNTEAFF. For the CDR3, the DNA is TGTGCCAGCAGTACAGAGGTGAACACTGAAGCTTTCTTT.